Given below is one TCR beta chain in context. The data belong to a study of CD8 T cells in Susac syndrome. This CDR3 contains 13 residues. Trimming removed 1 base from V and 5 bases from J; junction bases left unmatched: 2. Germline CDR1 GTSNPN, CDR2 SVGIG (reference sequence). Blood CD8+ and CD4+ T cells underwent high-throughput TCR beta sequencing. While CD8+ and CD4+ T cells were isolated negatively, TEMRA cells were enriched by FACS. Random hexamers were used to reverse transcribe 0.5 to 1 ug of RNA. Amplification of TCR beta CDR3 used immunoSEQ multiplex PCR across 54 Vbeta and 13 Jbeta. TCRdb independently ran MiXCR on the immunoSEQ multiplex PCR reads; one entry per CDR3 protein. Of 150,000 to 200,000 distinct CDR3 sequences listed, approximately 94% are singletons.

Sequenced sample: CD4+ T cells from PBMCs. This clonotype was obtained from a human donor with multiple sclerosis. The genes are TRBV30 and TRBJ1-5; 7 nucleotides agree with TRBD1. The CDR3 here is CAWSAGGHQPQHF. For the CDR3, the DNA is TGTGCCTGGAGTGCAGGGGGGCATCAGCCCCAGCATTTT.